This TCR beta chain derives from a study of cytomegalovirus exposure and HLA in healthy donors. Study observations and caveats: In a later analysis, common viral pathogens appeared linked to several of the most significant clusters.

Amplification used 60 Vbeta primers and 13 Jbeta primers. Profiling relied on immunoSEQ multiplex PCR, and the TCRdb table lists in-frame clones only, not all of them. The sample carries roughly 190,000 clones, around 90% recorded once. The germline V and J ends were trimmed by 0 bases and 0 bases, with 11 bases remaining between them. The CDR3 loop spans 17 amino acids. Germline V gene lookup returns CDR1 MNHEY and CDR2 SMNVEV (reference sequence). For this clone: Its specificity is not known.

Whereas donors were nominally healthy upon sampling, unrecorded immune exposures were probable. This TCR came from a boy between 2 and 10 years old in good health and CMV-seronegative. V usage is TRBV27 and J usage is TRBJ1-4, with D perhaps matching TRBD1 (6 bases). The sample taken for sequencing was PBMCs. The CDR3 spells CASSLSPQGPTNEKLFF. The CDR3 nucleotides are TGTGCCAGCAGTTTATCTCCGCAGGGGCCAACTAATGAAAAACTGTTTTTT.